These 14 T cell receptor beta chains originate from one sample sequenced in a study of cytomegalovirus exposure and HLA in healthy donors. In the PCR, 60 Vbeta and 13 Jbeta primers were used. The repertoire was sequenced with immunoSEQ multiplex PCR; TCRdb's copy has only in-frame clones and lacks some. The sample has 90,000 to 120,000 clones; about 80% are singletons. Sequences were obtained from PBMCs. These receptors all stem from a female donor in good health and CMV-seropositive.

The V gene is TRBV6-5, the J gene TRBJ2-6; no clear D. Looked up from germline, CDR1 is MNHEY and CDR2 is SVGAGI. V lost 2 bases to trimming and J lost 1 base, with 6 bases between them. This CDR3 has 15 residues. In DNA form, the CDR3 reads TGTGCCAGCAGTTACCGGGTGTCTGGGGCCAACGTCCTGACTTTC. Translation gives CASSYRVSGANVLTF.

This clone has a single count. The chain has TRBV29-1 and TRBJ1-2; no definite D call. The germline V and J ends were trimmed by 5 bases and 2 bases, with 9 bases remaining between them. This CDR3 is 12 amino acids long. Per germline, CDR1 SQVTM and CDR2 ANQGSEA. The CDR3 loop reads CSVSSRNYGYTF. The CDR3 bases are TGCAGCGTTTCCTCCAGGAACTATGGCTACACCTTC. Supplemented by reference TRBV29-1 and TRBJ1-2, the full variable domain reads SAVISQKPSRDICQRGTSLTIQCQVDSQVTMMFWYRQQPGQSLTLIATANQGSEATYESGFVIDKFPISRPNLTFSTLTVSNMSPEDSSIYLCSVSSRNYGYTFGSGTRLTVV.

This clone has only a few counts. This chain uses TRBV25-1 with TRBJ2-3, with 7 positions matching TRBD1. Per the germline V gene, CDR1 is MGHDK and CDR2 is SYGVNS. V trimming: 4 bases; J trimming: 5 bases; junction bases outside the gene matches: 12. The CDR3 has 16 residues. The CDR3, as DNA: TGTGCCAGCAGTGGGGGACGGACAGGTATAGGAGATACGCAGTATTTT. Translated, it gives CASSGGRTGIGDTQYF.

The genes are TRBV19 and TRBJ2-1; 8 bases line up with TRBD2. The J segment lost 6 bases and the V segment lost 4 bases, leaving 8 bases of the junction unmatched. In germline, CDR1 is LNHDA, CDR2 SQIVND (reference sequence). The CDR3 is 15 residues long. The CDR3 DNA sequence: TGTGCCAGTAGTACGGGGGGGCAGTCTCGCAATGAGCAGTTCTTC. Its translation is CASSTGGQSRNEQFF.

V gene TRBV11-2 combines with J gene TRBJ2-1; D may be TRBD1 (5 bases). Looked up from germline, CDR1 is SGHAT and CDR2 is FQNNGV. The V gene lost 1 base and the J gene lost 6 bases, with 7 bases spanning the gap. The CDR3 covers 13 residues. The CDR3 sequence: CASSLGRANEQFF. As DNA, the CDR3 is TGTGCCAGCAGCTTAGGCAGGGCCAATGAGCAGTTCTTC.

The chain employs TRBV6-5 and TRBJ2-5; D possibly corresponds to TRBD1 (6 bases). Trimming cost V 8 bases and J 7 bases, with 11 bases left between them. The CDR3 is 11 residues long. The germline V gene has CDR1 MNHEY and CDR2 SVGAGI. The CDR3 coding sequence is TGTGCCAGCGGGGGCATGGGGACCCAGTACTTC. This encodes CASGGMGTQYF.

This clone was recorded only once. CDR3 in amino acids: CASSGQGSRIVTGELFF. The CDR3 region has the DNA TGTGCCAGCAGTGGACAGGGGTCTCGAATCGTGACCGGGGAGCTGTTTTTT. The chain combines TRBV6-1 with TRBJ2-2, with TRBD1 matching over 8 bases. The germline CDR1 and CDR2 sequences are MNHNS and SASEGT. Germline trimming cut 4 bases from V and 5 bases from J; bases unmatched to any gene: 12. The CDR3 has 17 amino acids.

The chain employs TRBV19 and TRBJ1-2; 9 bases align to TRBD1. The CDR3 covers 12 residues. CDR1 LNHDA and CDR2 SQIVND come from the germline V gene (reference sequence). Trimming cost V 5 bases and J 13 bases; bases outside gene matches: 8. CDR3 amino acids: CASSPRTGVGTF. Here the CDR3 DNA reads TGTGCCAGTAGTCCTCGGACAGGGGTGGGCACCTTC.

V usage is TRBV7-2 and J usage is TRBJ1-1; 9 bases are shared with TRBD1. Germline V gene sequence: CDR1 SGHTA, CDR2 FQGNSA. V shed 5 bases, J shed 5 bases, and the junction held 9 bases outside the gene matches. This CDR3 comprises 15 residues. The CDR3 region is CASSPATGGNTEAFF. CDR3 sequence (DNA): TGTGCCAGCAGCCCAGCGACAGGGGGAAATACTGAAGCTTTCTTT. The full variable domain, in which reference TRBV7-2 and TRBJ1-1 provide the parts outside the CDR3, is GAGVSQSPSNKVTEKGKDVELRCDPISGHTALYWYRQSLGQGLEFLIYFQGNSAPDKSGLPSDRFSAERTGGSVSTLTIQRTQQEDSAVYLCASSPATGGNTEAFFGQGTRLTVV.

The chain couples TRBV29-1 to TRBJ2-1, with 8 bases matching TRBD1. The CDR3 sequence is 13 residues long. Germline loops: CDR1 SQVTM, CDR2 ANQGSEA. V was pared by 2 bases and J by 8 bases, with 5 bases of the junction left unmatched. In nucleotides, the CDR3 is TGCAGCGTTGAAACGGACAGGGCGTATGAGCAGTTCTTC. Its translation: CSVETDRAYEQFF.

The rearrangement uses TRBV7-9 and TRBJ2-7, with 13 bases aligning to TRBD2. J gave up 0 bases and V 1 base, and 0 bases lay outside the gene matches. Per germline, CDR1 SEHNR and CDR2 FQNEAQ (reference sequence). The CDR3 runs to 16 residues. The CDR3 loop reads CASSLGTSGSSYEQYF. The CDR3 coding sequence is TGTGCCAGCAGCTTAGGGACTAGCGGGAGCTCCTACGAGCAGTACTTC.

This chain's CDR3 is CASSRTSALSYNEQFF. The CDR3 coding sequence is TGCGCCAGCAGCAGGACTAGCGCCCTCTCCTACAATGAGCAGTTCTTC. J is TRBJ2-1 and V is TRBV4-1; 9 bases map to TRBD2. Germline V gives CDR1 MGHRA, CDR2 YSYEKL. V shed 5 bases, J shed 0 bases, and the junction held 5 bases outside the gene matches. The CDR3 spans 16 residues.

This sequence joins TRBV30 and TRBJ1-1; D uncertain. CDR1 GTSNPN and CDR2 SVGIG come from the germline V gene (reference sequence). Trimming removed 1 base at V and 4 bases at J, with 10 bases between. The CDR3 consists of 13 residues. The DNA for the CDR3 is TGTGCCTGGAGTGGAATATCCGGCACTGAAGCTTTCTTT. Translation gives CAWSGISGTEAFF.

V gene TRBV5-5 combines with J gene TRBJ2-3, with 9 bases matching TRBD2. Per germline, CDR1 SGHKS and CDR2 YYEKEE (reference sequence). The CDR3 extends over 14 amino acids. The trim removed 5 bases at V and 3 bases at J, leaving 4 bases unmatched. CDR3 sequence (DNA): TGTGCCAGCAGAATTAGCGGGAGTACAGATACGCAGTATTTT. This sequence encodes CASRISGSTDTQYF.